These 17 T cell receptor beta chains came from one sample sequenced in a study of blood T cell repertoires in COVID-19. Using immunoSEQ multiplex PCR, the repertoire was profiled, and TCRdb retains in-frame clones only, with some absent. There are around 400,000 clones in the sample; roughly 90% occur only once, and 1.5% to 2% lies in the top ten. The sequenced sample consisted of PBMCs or T cells enriched from blood (not recorded which). Every receptor here comes from a woman aged 25 to 39 who had recovered from COVID-19.

Turning to this clone: Distinct nucleotide sequences in the sample also encode this CDR3. The chain joins TRBV4-1 to TRBJ1-5; D is possibly TRBD1 (5 bases). Between the trimmed V and J ends, which lost 3 bases and 3 bases, there was a span of 12 bases. The CDR3 is 15 amino acids. Germline V gene data show CDR1 as MGHRA and CDR2 as YSYEKL. The CDR3 region is CASSHGQGDNQPQHF. CDR3 coding DNA: TGCGCCAGCAGCCACGGGCAGGGCGACAATCAGCCCCAGCATTTT.

The rearrangement uses TRBV5-1 and TRBJ2-7, with D perhaps TRBD1 (6 bases). This CDR3 has 14 amino acids. Germline lookup yields CDR1 SGHRS and CDR2 YFSETQ. V lost 4 bases and J lost 5, with 16 bases in between. This CDR3 is CASSPAGVPDEQYF. Here the CDR3 DNA reads TGCGCCAGCAGCCCGGCAGGGGTCCCAGACGAGCAGTACTTC.

This chain joins TRBV5-1 and TRBJ1-3; D gene ambiguous. The CDR3 runs to 16 residues. The V end was cut by 0 bases, the J end by 0 bases, with 10 bases between. Germline loops: CDR1 SGHRS, CDR2 YFSETQ. In nucleotides, the CDR3 is TGCGCCAGCAGCTTGGCTTCCACGAGCTCTGGAAACACCATATATTTT. Translation: CASSLASTSSGNTIYF.

This sequence joins TRBV29-1 and TRBJ2-2, with 12 bases fitting TRBD2. CDR3 length equals 15 residues. J was trimmed by 3 bases and V by 6 bases; bases with no gene match: 5. The germline V gene has CDR1 SQVTM and CDR2 ANQGSEA. As DNA, the CDR3 is TGCAGCGTGCGGACTAGCGGGAAAGACACCGGGGAGCTGTTTTTT. Residues: CSVRTSGKDTGELFF.

The rearrangement uses TRBV6-5 and TRBJ1-1, with a possible D match to TRBD1 (5 bases). CDR1 and CDR2 from the germline V gene are MNHEY and SVGAGI. This CDR3 contains 14 residues. Trimming removed 7 bases at V and 3 bases at J, with 15 bases between. The CDR3: CASNMGGVDTEAFF. The CDR3 nucleotides are TGTGCCAGCAATATGGGGGGAGTGGACACTGAAGCTTTCTTT.

The CDR3 DNA reads as TGTGCCTGGAGTCCCGGACAGGGGGCGAACACTGAAGCTTTCTTT. Translating it yields CAWSPGQGANTEAFF. The V gene is TRBV30, the J gene TRBJ1-1; 11 nucleotides match TRBD1. V dropped 2 bases and J dropped 1; count of bases not matched to a gene: 3. The CDR3 runs to 15 residues. Germline V gives CDR1 GTSNPN, CDR2 SVGIG (reference sequence).

The rearrangement links TRBV2 to TRBJ1-1; D gene unclear. V gave up 7 bases and J gave up 6 bases, with 15 bases separating them. In germline, CDR1 is SNHLY, CDR2 FYNNEI. The CDR3 runs to 13 residues. CDR3 sequence reads: CASTGSRSAEAFF. The CDR3 DNA reads TGTGCCAGCACCGGGAGTCGGAGTGCTGAAGCTTTCTTT.

This chain uses TRBV4-1 with TRBJ1-6; the match to TRBD1 covers 10 bases. Germline CDR1 reads MGHRA; CDR2 reads YSYEKL. The CDR3 spans 17 residues. Trimming removed 3 bases from V and 7 bases from J; junction bases left unmatched: 9. The CDR3 sequence is CASSHLVRDRGNSPLHF. In DNA form, the CDR3 reads TGCGCCAGCAGCCACCTGGTCCGGGACAGGGGCAATTCACCCCTCCACTTT.

The chain couples TRBV19 to TRBJ1-6, with 7 positions matching TRBD1. Germline CDR1 is LNHDA and CDR2 is SQIVND (reference sequence). The CDR3 runs 14 residues. V shed 5 bases, J shed 7 bases, and the junction held 5 bases outside the gene matches. The CDR3 DNA reads TGTGCCAGTAGTGCGGACAGGAGAAATTCACCCCTCCACTTT. Protein product: CASSADRRNSPLHF.

Concerning this clone itself: At the DNA level, this CDR3 is encoded by other sequences in the same sample as well. The chain couples TRBV7-2 to TRBJ2-7, with 7 bases identical to TRBD1. V dropped 1 base and J dropped 3; count of bases not matched to a gene: 3. CDR1 is SGHTA and CDR2 is FQGNSA in the germline V gene. CDR3 length: 14 amino acids. For the CDR3, the DNA is TGTGCCAGCAGCTTAGACAGGGGAATCTACGAGCAGTACTTC. Translation: CASSLDRGIYEQYF.

The chain uses TRBV7-2 and TRBJ1-1; 10 bases fit TRBD1. The germline V gene encodes CDR1 SGHTA and CDR2 FQGNSA. V shed 3 bases and J 9 bases; nucleotides not matched to a gene: 1. The CDR3 is 12 residues long. The CDR3 DNA reads TGTGCCAGCAGCTTGGGACAGGGGAAAGCTTTCTTT. Encoded protein: CASSLGQGKAFF.

This chain joins TRBV28 and TRBJ2-2, with D tentatively TRBD1 (5 bases). V was trimmed by 2 bases and J by 3 bases, leaving 7 bases between them. The CDR3 length is 14 residues. Per germline, CDR1 MDHEN and CDR2 SYDVKM. The CDR3 region has the DNA TGTGCCAGCAGTTTAAAAGGGGACACCGGGGAGCTGTTTTTT. It specifies CASSLKGDTGELFF.

The chain couples TRBV7-2 to TRBJ2-7, with 9 bases matching TRBD1. J lost 7 bases, V lost 4 bases, and 17 bases had no gene match. Germline lookup yields CDR1 SGHTA and CDR2 FQGNSA. This CDR3 has 17 residues. The CDR3 DNA sequence: TGTGCCAGCAGCTACAACAACAGGGGGCGCCATCCGGAAGAGCAGTACTTC. Translated, it gives CASSYNNRGRHPEEQYF. Complete variable domain (other parts from reference TRBV7-2 and TRBJ2-7): GAGVSQSPSNKVTEKGKDVELRCDPISGHTALYWYRQSLGQGLEFLIYFQGNSAPDKSGLPSDRFSAERTGGSVSTLTIQRTQQEDSAVYLCASSYNNRGRHPEEQYFGPGTRLTVT.

The chain has TRBV9 and TRBJ1-1; no firm D call. Trimming removed 0 bases from V and 2 bases from J, with 5 bases in between. CDR1 SGDLS and CDR2 YYNGEE come from the germline V gene. The CDR3 has 13 amino acids. CDR3 bases: TGTGCCAGCAGCGTAGACAGTAACACTGAAGCTTTCTTT. This translates into CASSVDSNTEAFF.

The chain joins TRBV30 to TRBJ2-7; TRBD1 matches at 9 bases. The V gene end was trimmed by 2 bases and the J gene end by 2 bases; junction bases not matched to a gene: 1. The CDR3 totals 13 residues. Germline loops: CDR1 GTSNPN, CDR2 SVGIG (reference sequence). CDR3 DNA sequence: TGTGCCTGGAGTTGGGACAGGGCCTACGAGCAGTACTTC. The encoded protein is CAWSWDRAYEQYF.

This chain links TRBV4-1 with TRBJ1-2; 9 bases are a match to TRBD1. CDR1 MGHRA and CDR2 YSYEKL come from the germline V gene. The CDR3 has 16 amino acids. V lost 3 bases, J lost 5 bases, and 10 bases stayed unmatched. The CDR3 DNA reads TGCGCCAGCAGCCACGAGATAACAGGGGGCGGGTATGGCTACACCTTC. Its translation: CASSHEITGGGYGYTF.

In its sample, this clone was seen once. V is TRBV7-9 and J is TRBJ2-3, with a possible D match to TRBD2 (6 bases). The CDR3 has 18 residues. Germline loops: CDR1 SEHNR, CDR2 FQNEAQ (reference sequence). V lost 5 bases to trimming and J lost 2 bases, with 23 bases between them. CDR3 residues: CASSPLSGRPLSTDTQYF. For the CDR3, the DNA is TGTGCCAGCAGCCCCCTAAGTGGGAGGCCTCTATCCACAGATACGCAGTATTTT.